This T cell receptor beta chain was sequenced during a study of glioma-infiltrating T cells. Findings of the study overall: Very few CDR3 sequences were shared between tissue and blood. Tissue-blood divergence was below expectation in non-neoplastic patients, above in gliomas.

This clonotype was counted a few times. Antigen unknown. This CDR3 is built from 13 residues. Germline V gene data show CDR1 as LNHDA and CDR2 as SQIVND (reference sequence). V was pared by 4 bases and J by 4 bases, with 9 bases between. The iRepertoire nested amplicon-rescue multiplex PCR amplified TCR alpha and beta CDR3s from RNA. Tissue mRNA or PBMC total RNA, roughly 100-400 ng, went into one-step reverse transcription and amplification. A single record per CDR3 protein comes from TCRdb applying MiXCR to the multiplex PCR reads. The sample records 150,000 to 200,000 distinct CDR3 sequences, more than 35% being singletons.

This clonotype originated in a human donor with low-grade glioma or glioblastoma, undergoing nonglioma brain surgery, or in good health (not recorded which). Sequencing used glioma tissue, nonneoplastic brain tissue, or PBMCs (not recorded which). V usage is TRBV19 and J usage is TRBJ2-3; D is ambiguous. CDR3 DNA: TGTGCCAGTAGTAGTTCCAAAGCAGATACGCAGTATTTT. It encodes CASSSSKADTQYF.